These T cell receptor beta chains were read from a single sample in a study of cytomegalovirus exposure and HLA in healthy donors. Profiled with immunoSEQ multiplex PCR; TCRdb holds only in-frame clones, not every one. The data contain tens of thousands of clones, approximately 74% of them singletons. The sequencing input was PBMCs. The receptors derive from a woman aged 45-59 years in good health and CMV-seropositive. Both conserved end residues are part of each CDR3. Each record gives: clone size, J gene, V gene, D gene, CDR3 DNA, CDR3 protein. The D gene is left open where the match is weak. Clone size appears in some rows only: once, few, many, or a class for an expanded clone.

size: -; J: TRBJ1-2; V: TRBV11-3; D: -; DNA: TGTGCCAGCCGGCAGGGCCCTAGCTATGGCTACACCTTC; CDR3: CASRQGPSYGYTF
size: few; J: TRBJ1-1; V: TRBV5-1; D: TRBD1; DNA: TGCGCCAGCAGCTTGGGGGACAGAGGGACTGAAGCTTTCTTT; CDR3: CASSLGDRGTEAFF
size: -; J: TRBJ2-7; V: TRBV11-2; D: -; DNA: TGTGCCAGCAGCTCAGCTGGGGGAGGCGCCCGATACTACGAGCAGTACTTC; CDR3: CASSSAGGGARYYEQYF
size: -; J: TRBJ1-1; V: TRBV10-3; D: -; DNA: TGTGCCAGCAGTTACTTGGGGCACACTGAAGCTTTCTTT; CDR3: CASSYLGHTEAFF
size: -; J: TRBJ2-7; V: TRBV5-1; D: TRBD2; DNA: TGCGCCAGCAGTATCGGACTAGCGGGAGGGGACGGCGAGCAGTACTTC; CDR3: CASSIGLAGGDGEQYF
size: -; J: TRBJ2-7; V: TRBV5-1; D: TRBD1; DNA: TGCGCCAGCAGCTTTACAGGGGGCGAAGGCGAGCAGTACTTC; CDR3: CASSFTGGEGEQYF
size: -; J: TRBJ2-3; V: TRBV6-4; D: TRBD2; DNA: TGTGCCAGCAGCAACCTAGCGGGAGCAGATACGCAGTATTTT; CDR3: CASSNLAGADTQYF
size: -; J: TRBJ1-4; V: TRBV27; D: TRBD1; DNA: TGTGCCAGCAGTTCCGCGGACAGGACTAATGAAAAACTGTTTTTT; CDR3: CASSSADRTNEKLFF
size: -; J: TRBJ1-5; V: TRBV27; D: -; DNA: TGTGCCAGCAGGGTGGGGCCCGGAGGCAATCAGCCCCAGCATTTT; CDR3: CASRVGPGGNQPQHF
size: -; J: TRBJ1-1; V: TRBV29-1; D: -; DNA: TGCAGCGTTAGCCCTGTACAGGGGAACACTGAAGCTTTCTTT; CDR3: CSVSPVQGNTEAFF
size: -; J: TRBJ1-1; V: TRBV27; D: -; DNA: TGTGCCAGCAGTTTAATGGCAAGAAGTGGCACTGAAGCTTTCTTT; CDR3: CASSLMARSGTEAFF
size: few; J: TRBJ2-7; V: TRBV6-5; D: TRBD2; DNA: TGTGCCAGCAGCCGGACTAGCGGGGCATACGAGCAGTACTTC; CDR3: CASSRTSGAYEQYF